These 20 T cell receptor beta chains were sequenced from one sample in a study of T cell responses to AZD1222 COVID-19 vaccine. Data came from immunoSEQ multiplex PCR; TCRdb stores just in-frame clones and leaves some out. The sample lists about 82,000 clones, around 90% seen once, with about 5.7% in the top ten. The sequencing used peripheral blood, collected on day 0 of AZD1222 vaccination. The receptors derive from an adult in good health.

The chain carries TRBV7-3 and TRBJ2-5, with D unclear. The CDR3 consists of 13 residues. V was trimmed by 2 bases and J by 0 bases, leaving 4 bases between them. Per germline, CDR1 SGHTA and CDR2 FQGTGA. CDR3 nucleotides: TGTGCCAGCAGCTTAGGCGACCAAGAGACCCAGTACTTC. The encoded protein is CASSLGDQETQYF.

The rearrangement uses TRBV11-2 and TRBJ1-3; the D gene is possibly TRBD1 (5 bases). From germline, CDR1 is SGHAT and CDR2 FQNNGV. Trimming removed 5 bases at V and 0 bases at J, with 8 bases between. There are 14 residues in the CDR3. The DNA of the CDR3 is TGTGCCAGCAGCCCGAGGGGCTCTGGAAACACCATATATTTT. It is translated as CASSPRGSGNTIYF.

The CDR3 coding sequence is TGTGCCAGCAGCTTAAGGACGAACACTGAAGCTTTCTTT. Amino acids: CASSLRTNTEAFF. The V and J genes are TRBV11-2 and TRBJ1-1, with D uncertain. In germline, CDR1 is SGHAT, CDR2 FQNNGV. V lost 2 bases to trimming and J lost 1 base, with 5 bases between them. The CDR3 runs 13 residues.

The genes are TRBV19 and TRBJ1-2; D possibly corresponds to TRBD1 (5 bases). The CDR3 is 16 residues long. The germline V gene encodes CDR1 LNHDA and CDR2 SQIVND (reference sequence). The V end was cut by 3 bases, the J end by 6 bases, with 20 bases between. The CDR3 DNA follows: TGTGCCAGTAGTATTCTGGCAGGGACCCTGATGGATGGCTACACCTTC. Translating it yields CASSILAGTLMDGYTF.

This clone was counted only a few times. This rearrangement joins TRBV9 to TRBJ1-2; D unclear. Germline V gene lookup returns CDR1 SGDLS and CDR2 YYNGEE. The CDR3 runs to 12 residues. V dropped 3 bases and J dropped 2 bases, with 5 bases sitting between them. CDR3 DNA: TGTGCCAGCAGCGCCCGAAACTATGGCTACACCTTC. Its translation: CASSARNYGYTF.

There are a few counts of this clone. CDR3 residues: CASSVVGGAGNTIYF. For the CDR3, the DNA is TGTGCCAGCAGCGTAGTGGGGGGAGCTGGAAACACCATATATTTT. This chain uses TRBV9 with TRBJ1-3, with D possibly TRBD1 on 5 matching bases. Germline lookup yields CDR1 SGDLS and CDR2 YYNGEE. Trimming removed 0 bases at V and 2 bases at J, with 9 bases between. The CDR3 loop spans 15 amino acids.

This clone showed up just once. The genes are TRBV6-2 or TRBV6-3 and TRBJ2-7; 11 bases align to TRBD1. Trimming took 5 bases from V and 3 from J; bases not matched to a gene: 9. Per germline, CDR1 MNHEY and CDR2 SVGEGT. The CDR3 is 16 residues long. The CDR3 DNA is TGTGCCAGCAGTGCATCCAAGGGGACAGGGGGCTACGAGCAGTACTTC. Protein product: CASSASKGTGGYEQYF.

This clone was seen just once. The V and J genes are TRBV5-1 and TRBJ1-1; unclear D gene. V was pared by 1 base and J by 2 bases, with 12 bases between. The CDR3 covers 15 residues. Germline-derived CDR1 and CDR2 are SGHRS and YFSETQ. The CDR3 is CASSLLGGDNTEAFF. CDR3 bases: TGCGCCAGCAGCTTGCTGGGAGGAGATAACACTGAAGCTTTCTTT.

This clone was observed a handful of times. This chain uses TRBV6-5 with TRBJ1-3; no clear D gene. Deletions cut 8 bases from V and 2 bases from J, with 16 bases between. Germline V gives CDR1 MNHEY, CDR2 SVGAGI. This CDR3 is 15 amino acids long. CDR3 residues: CASDRQRIPGNTIYF. For the CDR3, the DNA is TGTGCCAGCGATAGGCAAAGGATACCTGGAAACACCATATATTTT.

The V call is TRBV6-2 or TRBV6-3, the J call TRBJ1-1; D gene uncertain. V gave up 2 bases and J gave up 5 bases, with 3 bases separating them. This CDR3 is 11 amino acids long. CDR1 is MNHEY, CDR2 SVGEGT, per germline. CDR3 region: CASSYRTEAFF. CDR3 in DNA: TGTGCCAGCAGTTACAGGACTGAAGCTTTCTTT.

The J gene is TRBJ1-2, the V gene TRBV14; TRBD1 agrees at 7 bases. The CDR3 is 17 amino acids. With 0 bases clipped from V and 2 bases from J, the junction kept 9 bases outside the gene matches. Germline assignment: CDR1 SGHDN and CDR2 FVKESK. The DNA of the CDR3 is TGTGCCAGCAGCCAAGATTACCGGGACAGACCGAACTATGGCTACACCTTC. Translation gives CASSQDYRDRPNYGYTF.

The genes are TRBV11-3 and TRBJ2-4; D is unclear. The germline V gene encodes CDR1 SGHNT and CDR2 YENEEA. V was cut by 5 bases and J by 4 bases, with 15 bases left in between. The CDR3 totals 15 residues. The CDR3 nucleotides read TGTGCCAGCAGCCCGCCCCGGACGGTTAAAAACATTCAGTACTTC. It encodes CASSPPRTVKNIQYF.

The V gene is TRBV4-1, the J gene TRBJ2-2; 7 bases map to TRBD2. J was trimmed by 6 bases and V by 4 bases; bases with no gene match: 8. Germline CDR1 is MGHRA and CDR2 is YSYEKL. The CDR3 totals 15 residues. CDR3 sequence (DNA): TGCGCCAGCAGCCCCGGCGGGGGAAGGGCCGGGGAGCTGTTTTTT. Translation gives CASSPGGGRAGELFF.

This clone has just one count. J is TRBJ1-1 and V is TRBV6-1; D is ambiguous. CDR1 is MNHNS, CDR2 SASEGT, per germline. V lost 3 bases, J lost 1 base, and 9 bases lay in between. The length of the CDR3 is 14 residues. CDR3 region: CASSDRVRNTEAFF. The DNA of the CDR3 is TGTGCCAGCAGTGATAGGGTCAGGAACACTGAAGCTTTCTTT.

This chain joins TRBV5-6 and TRBJ2-1; no clear D. Germline CDR1 is SGHDT and CDR2 is YYEEEE. The CDR3 length is 15 residues. V lost 0 bases and J lost 3, with 10 bases in between. DNA for the CDR3: TGTGCCAGCAGCTTGGAATCTGTTTTCTACAATGAGCAGTTCTTC. Translating gives CASSLESVFYNEQFF.

The chain is built from TRBV7-3 and TRBJ2-3, with unresolved D. The CDR3 length is 13 residues. Per the germline V gene, CDR1 is SGHTA and CDR2 is FQGTGA. With 1 base removed from V and 4 bases from J, the gap between germline ends came to 6 bases. The CDR3 protein is CASSLRGSDTQYF. In DNA form, the CDR3 reads TGTGCCAGCAGCTTAAGAGGCTCAGATACGCAGTATTTT.

The V call is TRBV5-1, the J call TRBJ1-1, with unresolved D. Trimming left V 5 bases short and J 5 bases short, with 16 bases between. The CDR3 runs 14 residues. Germline-derived CDR1 and CDR2 are SGHRS and YFSETQ. CDR3: CASRLILGLTEAFF. CDR3 coding DNA: TGCGCCAGCAGATTGATTTTGGGCTTGACTGAAGCTTTCTTT. Together with reference TRBV5-1 and TRBJ1-1, the CDR3 gives the full variable domain: KAGVTQTPRYLIKTRGQQVTLSCSPISGHRSVSWYQQTPGQGLQFLFEYFSETQRNKGNFPGRFSGRQFSNSRSEMNVSTLELGDSALYLCASRLILGLTEAFFGQGTRLTVV.

The chain joins TRBV11-3 to TRBJ2-1, with D hard to call. From germline, CDR1 is SGHNT and CDR2 YENEEA. V was shortened by 5 bases and J by 4 bases, with 18 bases between the two germline ends. The CDR3 has 16 amino acids. The CDR3 is CASSTMDGKIYNEQFF. The CDR3 DNA is TGTGCCAGCAGCACCATGGACGGCAAAATATACAATGAGCAGTTCTTC. Full variable domain (missing parts from reference TRBV11-3 and TRBJ2-1): EAGVVQSPRYKIIEKKQPVAFWCNPISGHNTLYWYLQNLGQGPELLIRYENEEAVDDSQLPKDRFSAERLKGVDSTLKIQPAELGDSAVYLCASSTMDGKIYNEQFFGPGTRLTVL.

This clone was detected a few times. The chain is built from TRBV6-5 and TRBJ2-1; D unresolved. The CDR3 consists of 16 residues. Germline CDR1 and CDR2: MNHEY and SVGAGI. The V and J ends lost 2 bases and 4 bases respectively, with 15 bases between them. The CDR3 region has the DNA TGTGCCAGCAGTTACGGTCCAGAGGCGAATTACAATGAGCAGTTCTTC. Its protein is CASSYGPEANYNEQFF.

The chain is built from TRBV6-5 and TRBJ2-7; no clear D. V was pared by 7 bases and J by 2 bases, with 12 bases between. The CDR3 extends over 13 amino acids. Germline CDR1 MNHEY, CDR2 SVGAGI. The chain's CDR3 is CASKKADPYEQYF. CDR3 in DNA: TGTGCCAGCAAGAAGGCAGACCCCTACGAGCAGTACTTC.